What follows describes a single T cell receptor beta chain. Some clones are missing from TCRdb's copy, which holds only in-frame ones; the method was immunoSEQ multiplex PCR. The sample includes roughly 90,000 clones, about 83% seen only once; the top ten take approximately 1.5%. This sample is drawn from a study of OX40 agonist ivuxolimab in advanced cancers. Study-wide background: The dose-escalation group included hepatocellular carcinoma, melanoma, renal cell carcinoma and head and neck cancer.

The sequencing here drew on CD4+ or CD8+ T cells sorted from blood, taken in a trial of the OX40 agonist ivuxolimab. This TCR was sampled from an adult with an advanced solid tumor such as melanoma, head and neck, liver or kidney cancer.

The CDR3 sequence: CASSLAGADGNTIYF. The DNA of the CDR3 is TGCGCCAGCAGCTTGGCCGGGGCAGACGGAAACACCATATATTTT. This chain joins TRBV5-1 and TRBJ1-3; TRBD1 is a possible D gene (5 bases). V lost 0 bases, J lost 4 bases, and 11 bases lay in between. The V gene's germline CDR1 is SGHRS and CDR2 YFSETQ. CDR3 length equals 15 residues.